The clone carrying this TCR beta chain was observed a handful of times. The germline V gene has CDR1 WNHNN and CDR2 SYGVQD (reference sequence). V was cut by 3 bases and J by 5 bases, with 17 bases left in between. CDR3 length equals 15 residues. This record comes from a study of control samples from healthy donors and cancer patients. The assay was immunoSEQ multiplex PCR, and TCRdb's table has in-frame clones only and misses some. The data hold some 150,000 clones, with more than 85% observed a single time. The rearrangement joins TRBV10-1 to TRBJ2-7, with a tentative D call TRBD1 (6 bases). Sequences were obtained from blood. The sequence was obtained from a man aged 45 to 65 in good health. The CDR3 sequence is CASSDITGSMNEQYF. The DNA for the CDR3 is TGCGCCAGCAGTGATATAACAGGGAGTATGAACGAGCAGTACTTC.